The 27 T cell receptor beta chains below come from one sample, sequenced in a study of beta chain features in type 1 diabetes. Every isolated RNA sample was fully reverse transcribed, so sequencing captured expressed TCRB transcripts. Libraries were prepared by immunoSEQ multiplex PCR; TCRdb keeps only in-frame clonotypes and omits some of them. There are around 430,000 clones in the sample; 30% occur only once, and about 0.065% lies in the top ten. The sample was naive CD4+ T cells from blood. The receptors here all came from a man aged 18 to 29 in good health.

A remark on this clone: The junction shows a germline mismatch at one end, possibly a read error. Other DNA sequences within the sample encode an identical CDR3. The CDR3: CASSVGLGQGVQYF. CDR3 bases: TGTGCCAGCAGCGTAGGCCTGGGACAGGGAGTTCAATACTTC. V is TRBV9 and J is TRBJ2-4; 9 nucleotides match TRBD1. Germline CDR1 is SGDLS and CDR2 is YYNGEE. This CDR3 contains 14 residues.

A single count supports this clone. This rearrangement joins TRBV15 to TRBJ2-2; possible D gene TRBD2, 5 bases. V was trimmed by 0 bases and J by 8 bases, leaving 22 bases between them. From germline, CDR1 is LNHNV and CDR2 YYDKDF (reference sequence). The CDR3 contains 18 residues. The CDR3 sequence is CATSRDLSVSGSSGELFF. The DNA for the CDR3 is TGTGCCACCAGCAGAGATCTCAGCGTCAGCGGCTCAAGTGGGGAGCTGTTTTTT. The complete variable domain, with remaining parts taken from reference TRBV15 and TRBJ2-2, reads DAMVIQNPRYQVTQFGKPVTLSCSQTLNHNVMYWYQQKSSQAPKLLFHYYDKDFNNEADTPDNFQSRRPNTSFCFLDIRSPGLGDTAMYLCATSRDLSVSGSSGELFFGEGSRLTVL.

The chain employs TRBV7-9 and TRBJ2-2; no reliable D call. V was cut by 7 bases and J by 0 bases, with 9 bases left in between. Looked up from germline, CDR1 is SEHNR and CDR2 is FQNEAQ (reference sequence). The CDR3 totals 14 residues. The CDR3 nucleotides read TGTGCCAGCAACAACGGAGCGAACACCGGGGAGCTGTTTTTT. Its translation is CASNNGANTGELFF.

This rearrangement joins TRBV7-2 to TRBJ2-7; possibly TRBD2 for D (6 bases). The CDR3 totals 17 residues. Trimming cost V 4 bases and J 6 bases, with 25 bases left between them. The V gene's germline CDR1 is SGHTA and CDR2 FQGNSA. The CDR3 sequence: CASSSTKGGATFSEQYF. CDR3 DNA: TGTGCCAGCAGCTCCACTAAGGGCGGGGCCACGTTCTCCGAGCAGTACTTC. Based on the CDR3 plus reference TRBV7-2 and TRBJ2-7, the full variable domain is GAGVSQSPSNKVTEKGKDVELRCDPISGHTALYWYRQSLGQGLEFLIYFQGNSAPDKSGLPSDRFSAERTGGSVSTLTIQRTQQEDSAVYLCASSSTKGGATFSEQYFGPGTRLTVT.

This chain connects TRBV30 to TRBJ1-2; 9 nucleotides align to TRBD1. The CDR3 covers 15 residues. V shed 1 base and J 4 bases; nucleotides not matched to a gene: 7. CDR1 is GTSNPN, CDR2 SVGIG, per germline (reference sequence). The CDR3 protein is CAWSAIGTGIYGYTF. CDR3 coding DNA: TGTGCCTGGAGTGCTATAGGGACAGGGATCTATGGCTACACCTTC. The full variable domain, its missing parts supplied by reference TRBV30 and TRBJ1-2, is SQTIHQWPATLVQPVGSPLSLECTVEGTSNPNLYWYRQAAGRGLQLLFYSVGIGQISSEVPQNLSASRPQDRQFILSSKKLLLSDSGFYLCAWSAIGTGIYGYTFGSGTRLTVV.

The V call is TRBV5-4, the J call TRBJ2-7; 7 bases match TRBD1. The V gene's germline CDR1 is SGHNT and CDR2 YYREEE (reference sequence). V dropped 5 bases and J dropped 3; count of bases not matched to a gene: 5. The CDR3 is 13 residues long. The CDR3 sequence is CASRQDRFYEQYF. The CDR3 DNA reads TGTGCCAGCAGACAGGACAGGTTCTACGAGCAGTACTTC.

The V gene is TRBV7-2, the J gene TRBJ2-7; perhaps TRBD2 as D (5 bases). V was trimmed by 1 base and J by 5 bases, leaving 12 bases between them. From germline, CDR1 is SGHTA and CDR2 FQGNSA. The CDR3 has 14 residues. The CDR3 loop reads CASSLGGEIDEQYF. The CDR3 bases are TGTGCCAGCAGCTTAGGGGGAGAGATCGACGAGCAGTACTTC.

The chain combines TRBV15 with TRBJ2-6, with D unresolved. CDR1 LNHNV and CDR2 YYDKDF come from the germline V gene (reference sequence). The CDR3 has 17 amino acids. Trimming took 1 base from V and 0 from J, leaving 10 bases between them. This CDR3 is CATSRAGKSSGANVLTF. The DNA for the CDR3 is TGTGCCACCAGCAGAGCAGGTAAAAGCTCTGGGGCCAACGTCCTGACTTTC. Complete variable domain (other parts from reference TRBV15 and TRBJ2-6): DAMVIQNPRYQVTQFGKPVTLSCSQTLNHNVMYWYQQKSSQAPKLLFHYYDKDFNNEADTPDNFQSRRPNTSFCFLDIRSPGLGDTAMYLCATSRAGKSSGANVLTFGAGSRLTVL.

A few counts support this clone. This chain joins TRBV7-2 and TRBJ1-2; D remains ambiguous. Trimming removed 1 base at V and 2 bases at J, with 8 bases between. Germline lookup yields CDR1 SGHTA and CDR2 FQGNSA. The CDR3 totals 14 residues. As DNA, the CDR3 is TGTGCCAGCAGCTTAGGGACGGTGAACTATGGCTACACCTTC. This encodes CASSLGTVNYGYTF.

The rearrangement links TRBV27 to TRBJ2-1, with a weak D call TRBD2 (5 bases). Germline V gives CDR1 MNHEY, CDR2 SMNVEV (reference sequence). Trimming took 6 bases from V and 9 from J, leaving 15 bases between them. This CDR3 has 13 residues. The CDR3 DNA sequence: TGTGCCAGCAGACGGGATAGTTCTGTTGAGCAGTTCTTC. Protein sequence: CASRRDSSVEQFF.

This clone was seen more than once but under ten times. The chain joins TRBV10-2 to TRBJ2-5, with 9 bases fitting TRBD2. Germline CDR1 WSHSY, CDR2 SAAADI. This CDR3 spans 15 amino acids. J gave up 1 base and V 4 bases, and 4 bases lay outside the gene matches. CDR3 nucleotide sequence: TGCGCCAGCAGTGGCGAGCGGGAGGCCCAAGAGACCCAGTACTTC. This codes for CASSGEREAQETQYF.

The rearrangement joins TRBV11-3 to TRBJ2-5, with unresolved D. This CDR3 spans 13 amino acids. Germline CDR1 reads SGHNT; CDR2 reads YENEEA. Trimming removed 1 base from V and 5 bases from J, with 8 bases in between. CDR3 region: CASSLVGKETQYF. The CDR3 bases are TGTGCCAGCAGCTTAGTAGGGAAGGAGACCCAGTACTTC.

The V and J genes are TRBV10-3 and TRBJ2-1, with D tentatively TRBD2 (5 bases). Per germline, CDR1 ENHRY and CDR2 SYGVKD. This CDR3 is 13 amino acids long. V was trimmed by 5 bases and J by 12 bases, leaving 17 bases between them. CDR3 nucleotide sequence: TGTGCCATCAGTAGCACGGAGGATCGGGGGCAGTTCTTC. Its translation: CAISSTEDRGQFF.

The chain employs TRBV7-6 and TRBJ2-7; 9 bases line up with TRBD1. The germline V gene encodes CDR1 SGHVS and CDR2 FNYEAQ. This CDR3 has 12 amino acids. The V gene end was trimmed by 3 bases and the J gene end by 9 bases; junction bases not matched to a gene: 3. The DNA of the CDR3 is TGTGCCAGCAGCTTGGGGGGACAGGGGCAGTACTTC. As protein: CASSLGGQGQYF.

The rearrangement links TRBV18 to TRBJ2-1; 7 nucleotides align to TRBD2. The germline V gene has CDR1 KGHSH and CDR2 LQKENI. The CDR3 runs to 16 residues. Unmatched junction bases numbered 10, after V lost 2 bases and J lost 6 bases. The CDR3 region has the DNA TGTGCCAGCTCACCAGTAACCGGACTAGGGACCAATGAGCAGTTCTTC. Translation: CASSPVTGLGTNEQFF. The variable domain in full, with the rest retrieved from reference TRBV18 and TRBJ2-1, is NAGVMQNPRHLVRRRGQEARLRCSPMKGHSHVYWYRQLPEEGLKFMVYLQKENIIDESGMPKERFSAEFPKEGPSILRIQQVVRGDSAAYFCASSPVTGLGTNEQFFGPGTRLTVL.

This clone occurred a few times. The CDR3: CAWSPLGGISNQPQHF. The CDR3 DNA is TGTGCCTGGAGTCCCCTCGGGGGCATTAGCAATCAGCCCCAGCATTTT. The chain employs TRBV30 and TRBJ1-5; D is possibly TRBD1 (6 bases). Germline V gene sequence: CDR1 GTSNPN, CDR2 SVGIG (reference sequence). The CDR3 is 16 amino acids. The V and J ends lost 2 bases and 0 bases respectively, with 14 bases between them.

This clone showed up just a few times. This sample also contains other DNA sequences that code for the same CDR3. The CDR3 reads CASSLEGYEQYF. As DNA, the CDR3 is TGTGCCAGCAGCTTGGAGGGCTACGAGCAGTACTTC. The rearrangement links TRBV5-6 to TRBJ2-7; the D is unclear. The length of the CDR3 is 12 residues. In germline, CDR1 is SGHDT, CDR2 YYEEEE. V was clipped by 0 bases and J by 3 bases, with 4 bases between them. The full variable domain, its missing parts supplied by reference TRBV5-6 and TRBJ2-7, is DAGVTQSPTHLIKTRGQQVTLRCSPKSGHDTVSWYQQALGQGPQFIFQYYEEEERQRGNFPDRFSGHQFPNYSSELNVNALLLGDSALYLCASSLEGYEQYFGPGTRLTVT.

The rearrangement joins TRBV2 to TRBJ2-5; D not certain. Germline CDR1 is SNHLY and CDR2 is FYNNEI. The CDR3 covers 14 residues. V lost 7 bases, J lost 5 bases, and 17 bases lay in between. CDR3 coding DNA: TGTGCCAGCATCCGGACCGAACCTCCGGAGACCCAGTACTTC. This encodes CASIRTEPPETQYF.

This chain joins TRBV27 and TRBJ2-5, with 9 bases fitting TRBD1. Trimming at V came to 6 bases and at J to 7 bases, leaving 6 bases not matched to a gene. CDR1 is MNHEY and CDR2 is SMNVEV in the germline V gene (reference sequence). The CDR3 covers 13 residues. In DNA form, the CDR3 reads TGTGCCAGCAGAAAACAGGGGGCCGGGACCCAGTACTTC. This sequence encodes CASRKQGAGTQYF.

The chain links TRBV2 to TRBJ2-7, with a tentative D call TRBD2 (5 bases). This CDR3 contains 12 residues. CDR1 SNHLY and CDR2 FYNNEI come from the germline V gene. Trimming took 6 bases from V and 3 from J, leaving 9 bases between them. Written as DNA, the CDR3 is TGTGCCAGCAGGGCCAGCGGCTACGAGCAGTACTTC. It is translated as CASRASGYEQYF.

This clone occurred a few times. This CDR3 is CASSLSTGGSIQYF. The CDR3 DNA follows: TGTGCCAGCAGTTTATCGACAGGGGGTAGCATTCAGTACTTC. The chain links TRBV27 to TRBJ2-4; 9 positions match TRBD1. Germline CDR1 MNHEY, CDR2 SMNVEV (reference sequence). CDR3 length: 14 residues. V lost 0 bases, J lost 9 bases, and 3 bases stayed unmatched.

The sample holds a few counts of this clone. This chain links TRBV30 with TRBJ2-2; D unresolved. Germline CDR1 and CDR2: GTSNPN and SVGIG (reference sequence). Trimming left V 0 bases short and J 1 base short, with 6 bases between. The CDR3 runs 14 residues. CDR3 in amino acids: CAWSVFRNTGELFF. CDR3 DNA: TGTGCCTGGAGTGTATTCAGGAACACCGGGGAGCTGTTTTTT.

This clone showed up just a few times. V usage is TRBV25-1 and J usage is TRBJ2-7, with a possible D match to TRBD2 (5 bases). The ends were cut back, 3 bases at V and 9 bases at J, with 15 bases in the middle. The length of the CDR3 is 13 residues. CDR1 and CDR2 from the germline V gene are MGHDK and SYGVNS. The CDR3 nucleotides are TGTGCCAGCAGTGACATCCCGGACTCTCTGCAGTACTTC. It yields the protein CASSDIPDSLQYF.

This clone occurred a few times. The gene calls are TRBV29-1 and TRBJ2-5; TRBD1 aligns across 9 bases. CDR3 length equals 15 residues. The ends lost 4 bases at V and 5 bases at J; junction bases unmatched: 11. Germline V gene lookup returns CDR1 SQVTM and CDR2 ANQGSEA. The CDR3 sequence is CSVVSTQGAGETQYF. CDR3 coding DNA: TGCAGCGTTGTAAGCACACAGGGGGCCGGGGAGACCCAGTACTTC.

The V and J genes are TRBV2 and TRBJ2-1, with 7 nucleotides matching TRBD2. Germline loops: CDR1 SNHLY, CDR2 FYNNEI. Trimming took 7 bases from V and 8 from J; bases not matched to a gene: 2. The CDR3 consists of 11 residues. CDR3 region: CASKREDEQFF. CDR3 nucleotide sequence: TGTGCCAGCAAACGGGAGGATGAGCAGTTCTTC.

The J gene is TRBJ2-6, the V gene TRBV4-3; 8 bases match TRBD2. Trimming cost V 0 bases and J 2 bases; bases outside gene matches: 6. CDR3 length: 18 residues. Per germline, CDR1 LGHNA and CDR2 YSLEER. The CDR3 spells CASSQESGGPAGANVLTF. The CDR3 nucleotides read TGCGCCAGCAGCCAAGAATCGGGAGGGCCGGCTGGGGCCAACGTCCTGACTTTC.

The chain links TRBV4-2 to TRBJ2-7, with 7 bases that match TRBD1. Germline V gene lookup returns CDR1 LGHNA and CDR2 YNFKEQ. Germline trimming cut 0 bases from V and 3 bases from J; bases unmatched to any gene: 5. The length of the CDR3 is 15 residues. DNA for the CDR3: TGTGCCAGCAGCCAAGAGACGGGACAGAGCTACGAGCAGTACTTC. It specifies CASSQETGQSYEQYF.